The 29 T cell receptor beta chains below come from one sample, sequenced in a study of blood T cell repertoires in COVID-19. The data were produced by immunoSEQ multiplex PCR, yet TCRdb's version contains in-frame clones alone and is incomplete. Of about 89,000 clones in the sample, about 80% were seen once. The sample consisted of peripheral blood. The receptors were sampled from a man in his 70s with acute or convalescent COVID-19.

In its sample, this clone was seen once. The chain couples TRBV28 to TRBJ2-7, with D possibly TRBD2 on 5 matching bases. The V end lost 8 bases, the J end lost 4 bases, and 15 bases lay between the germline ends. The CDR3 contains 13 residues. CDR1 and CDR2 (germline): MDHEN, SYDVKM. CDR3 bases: TGTGCCAGCTTACGAGGGATTTCGTACGAGCAGTACTTC. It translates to CASLRGISYEQYF.

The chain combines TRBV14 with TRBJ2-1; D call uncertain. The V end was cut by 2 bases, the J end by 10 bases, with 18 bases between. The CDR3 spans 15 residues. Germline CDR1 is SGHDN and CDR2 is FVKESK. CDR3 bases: TGTGCCAGCAGCCAACAACTCCCTCCAGGTGGAGAGCAGTTCTTC. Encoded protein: CASSQQLPPGGEQFF.

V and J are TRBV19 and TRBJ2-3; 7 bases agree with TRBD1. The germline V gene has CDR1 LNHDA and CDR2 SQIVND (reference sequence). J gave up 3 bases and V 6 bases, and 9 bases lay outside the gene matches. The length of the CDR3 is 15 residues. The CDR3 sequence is CASSRQGGETDTQYF. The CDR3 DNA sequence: TGTGCCAGTAGCCGACAGGGTGGGGAGACAGATACGCAGTATTTT.

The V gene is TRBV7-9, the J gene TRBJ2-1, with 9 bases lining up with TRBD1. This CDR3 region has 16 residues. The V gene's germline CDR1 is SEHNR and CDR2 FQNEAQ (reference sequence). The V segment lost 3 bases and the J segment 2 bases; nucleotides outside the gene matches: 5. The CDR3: CASSFTGTGTYNEQFF. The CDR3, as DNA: TGTGCCAGCAGCTTCACCGGGACAGGGACCTACAATGAGCAGTTCTTC.

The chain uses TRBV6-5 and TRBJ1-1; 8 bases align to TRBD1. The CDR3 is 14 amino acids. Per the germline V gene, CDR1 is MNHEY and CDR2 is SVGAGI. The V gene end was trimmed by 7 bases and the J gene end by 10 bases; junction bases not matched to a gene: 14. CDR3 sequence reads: CASTRDRGNSRAFF. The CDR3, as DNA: TGTGCCAGCACCAGAGACAGGGGTAATAGTAGAGCTTTCTTT.

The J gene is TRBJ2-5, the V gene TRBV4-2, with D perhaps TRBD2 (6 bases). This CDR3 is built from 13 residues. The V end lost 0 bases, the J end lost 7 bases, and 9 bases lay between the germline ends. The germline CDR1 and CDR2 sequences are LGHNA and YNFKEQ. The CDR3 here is CASSQDTGGTQYF. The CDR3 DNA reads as TGTGCCAGCAGCCAAGACACCGGGGGGACCCAGTACTTC.

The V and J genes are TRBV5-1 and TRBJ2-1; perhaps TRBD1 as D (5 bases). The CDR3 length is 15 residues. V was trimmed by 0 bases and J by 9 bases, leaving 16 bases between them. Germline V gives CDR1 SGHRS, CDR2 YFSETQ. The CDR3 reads CASSLGVSVGPEQFF. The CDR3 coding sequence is TGCGCCAGCAGCTTGGGGGTGAGTGTGGGGCCTGAGCAGTTCTTC.

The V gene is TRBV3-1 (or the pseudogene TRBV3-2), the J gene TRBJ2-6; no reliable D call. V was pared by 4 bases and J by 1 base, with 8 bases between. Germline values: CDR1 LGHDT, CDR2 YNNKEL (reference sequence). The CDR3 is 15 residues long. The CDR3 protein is CASSPPSSGANVLTF. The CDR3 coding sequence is TGTGCCAGCAGCCCACCTAGTTCTGGGGCCAACGTCCTGACTTTC.

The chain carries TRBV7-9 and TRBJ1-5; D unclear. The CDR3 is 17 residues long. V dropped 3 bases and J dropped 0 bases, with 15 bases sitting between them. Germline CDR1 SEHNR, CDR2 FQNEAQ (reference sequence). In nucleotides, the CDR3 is TGTGCCAGCAGCTTTGTAGAGCGGACCGATAGCAATCAGCCCCAGCATTTT. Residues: CASSFVERTDSNQPQHF.

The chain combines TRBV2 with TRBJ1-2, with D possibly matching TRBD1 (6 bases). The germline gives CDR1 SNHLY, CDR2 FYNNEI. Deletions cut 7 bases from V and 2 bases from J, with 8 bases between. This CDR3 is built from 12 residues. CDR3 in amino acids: CASKTGNYGYTF. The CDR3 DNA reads TGTGCCAGCAAGACAGGCAACTATGGCTACACCTTC.

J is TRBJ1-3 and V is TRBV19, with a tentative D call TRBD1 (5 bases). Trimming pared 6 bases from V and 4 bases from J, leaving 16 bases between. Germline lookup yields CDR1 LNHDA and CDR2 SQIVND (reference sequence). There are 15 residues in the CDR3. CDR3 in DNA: TGTGCCAGTAGCCAGACAGCGCAATCCGGAAACACCATATATTTT. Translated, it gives CASSQTAQSGNTIYF.

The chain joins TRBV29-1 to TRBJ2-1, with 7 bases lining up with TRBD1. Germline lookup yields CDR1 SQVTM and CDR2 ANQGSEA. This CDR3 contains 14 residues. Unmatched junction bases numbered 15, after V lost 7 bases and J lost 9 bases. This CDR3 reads CSGATDRQASEQFF. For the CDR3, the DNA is TGCAGCGGGGCCACGGACAGGCAGGCGTCTGAGCAGTTCTTC.

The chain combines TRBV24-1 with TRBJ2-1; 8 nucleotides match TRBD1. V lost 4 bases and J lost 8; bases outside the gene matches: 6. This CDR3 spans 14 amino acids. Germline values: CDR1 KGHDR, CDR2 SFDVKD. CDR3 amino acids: CATSDPGQGHEQFF. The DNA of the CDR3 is TGTGCCACCAGTGACCCCGGACAGGGCCATGAGCAGTTCTTC.

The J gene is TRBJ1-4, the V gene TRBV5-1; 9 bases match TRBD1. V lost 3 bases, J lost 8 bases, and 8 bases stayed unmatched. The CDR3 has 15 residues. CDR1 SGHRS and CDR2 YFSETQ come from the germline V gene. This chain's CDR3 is CASSSSGTGLEKLFF. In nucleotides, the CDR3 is TGCGCCAGCAGCTCGTCCGGGACAGGGTTAGAAAAACTGTTTTTT.

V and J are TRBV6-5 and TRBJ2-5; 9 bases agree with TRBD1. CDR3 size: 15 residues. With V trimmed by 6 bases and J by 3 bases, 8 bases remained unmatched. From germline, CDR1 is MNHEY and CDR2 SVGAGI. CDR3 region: CASSLSGTGKETQYF. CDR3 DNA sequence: TGTGCCAGCAGCTTATCCGGGACAGGGAAAGAGACCCAGTACTTC.

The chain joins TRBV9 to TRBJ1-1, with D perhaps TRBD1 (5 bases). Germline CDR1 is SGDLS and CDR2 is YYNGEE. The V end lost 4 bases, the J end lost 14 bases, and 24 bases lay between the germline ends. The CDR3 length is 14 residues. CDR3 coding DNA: TGTGCCAGCAGCCCAGCGGGGGGGAGCCAGGTTCCGTTCTTT. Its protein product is CASSPAGGSQVPFF.

CDR3 DNA: TGTGCCAGCAGCGTCGACAGGGAAGAGACCCAGTACTTC. Encoded protein: CASSVDREETQYF. This chain links TRBV7-8 with TRBJ2-5, with 7 bases that match TRBD1. This CDR3 is 13 amino acids long. Germline V CDR1 and CDR2: SGHVS, FQNEAQ. V trimming: 5 bases; J trimming: 3 bases; junction bases outside the gene matches: 3.

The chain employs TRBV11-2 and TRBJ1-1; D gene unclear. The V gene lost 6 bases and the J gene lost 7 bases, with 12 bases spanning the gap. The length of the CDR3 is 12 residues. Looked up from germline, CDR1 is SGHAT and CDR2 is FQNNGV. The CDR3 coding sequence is TGTGCCAGCAGAATACTACGGGGTGAAGCTTTCTTT. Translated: CASRILRGEAFF.

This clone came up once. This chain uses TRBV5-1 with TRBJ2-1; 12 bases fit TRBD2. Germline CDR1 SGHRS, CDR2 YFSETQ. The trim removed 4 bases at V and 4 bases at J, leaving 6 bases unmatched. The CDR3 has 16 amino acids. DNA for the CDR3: TGCGCCAGCAGCCAAGTACTAGCGGGGGGATACAATGAGCAGTTCTTC. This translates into CASSQVLAGGYNEQFF.

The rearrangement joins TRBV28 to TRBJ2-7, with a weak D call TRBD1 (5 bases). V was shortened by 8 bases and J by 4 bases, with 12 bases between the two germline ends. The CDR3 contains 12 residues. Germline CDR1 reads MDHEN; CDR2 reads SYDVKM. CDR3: CASSTVLYEQYF. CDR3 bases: TGTGCCAGCTCGACAGTTTTGTACGAGCAGTACTTC.

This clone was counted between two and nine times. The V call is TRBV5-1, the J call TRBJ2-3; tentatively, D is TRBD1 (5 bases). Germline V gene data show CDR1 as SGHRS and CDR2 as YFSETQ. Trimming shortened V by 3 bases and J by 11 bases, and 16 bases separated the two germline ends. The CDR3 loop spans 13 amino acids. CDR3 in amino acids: CASSSTAGNEQYF. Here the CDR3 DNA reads TGCGCCAGCAGCTCCACCGCAGGGAATGAGCAGTATTTT.

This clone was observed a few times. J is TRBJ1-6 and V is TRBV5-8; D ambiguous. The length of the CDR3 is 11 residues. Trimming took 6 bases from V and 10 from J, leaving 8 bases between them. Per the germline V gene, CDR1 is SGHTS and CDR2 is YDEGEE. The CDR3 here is CASTNLSPLHF. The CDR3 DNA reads TGTGCCAGCACTAATCTCTCACCCCTCCACTTT.

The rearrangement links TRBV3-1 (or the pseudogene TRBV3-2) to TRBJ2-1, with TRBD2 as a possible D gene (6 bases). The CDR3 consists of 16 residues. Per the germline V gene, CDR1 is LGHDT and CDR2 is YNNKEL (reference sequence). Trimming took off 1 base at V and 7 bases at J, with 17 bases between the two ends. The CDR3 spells CASSQGRASLGNEQFF. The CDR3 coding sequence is TGTGCCAGCAGCCAAGGGAGGGCTAGCTTAGGGAATGAGCAGTTCTTC.

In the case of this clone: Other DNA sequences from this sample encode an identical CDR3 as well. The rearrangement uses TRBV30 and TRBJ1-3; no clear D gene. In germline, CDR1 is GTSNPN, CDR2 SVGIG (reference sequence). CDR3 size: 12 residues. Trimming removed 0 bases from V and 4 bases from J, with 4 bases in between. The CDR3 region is CAWSVQGNTIYF. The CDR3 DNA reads TGTGCCTGGAGTGTACAGGGAAACACCATATATTTT.

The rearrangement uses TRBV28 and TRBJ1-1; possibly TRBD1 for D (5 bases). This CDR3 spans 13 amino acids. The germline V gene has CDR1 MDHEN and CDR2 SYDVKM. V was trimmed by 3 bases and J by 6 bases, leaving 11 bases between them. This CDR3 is CASSFRQIPEAFF. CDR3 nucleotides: TGTGCCAGCAGTTTCAGACAGATCCCTGAAGCTTTCTTT.

CDR3 DNA: TGCGCCAGCAGCTTGGGACACAACAGGGAGATATCTTTCTTT. It specifies CASSLGHNREISFF. The V gene is TRBV5-1, the J gene TRBJ1-1; D possibly corresponds to TRBD1 (6 bases). The germline V gene has CDR1 SGHRS and CDR2 YFSETQ. Trimming shortened V by 0 bases and J by 12 bases, and 18 bases separated the two germline ends. The CDR3 runs to 14 residues.

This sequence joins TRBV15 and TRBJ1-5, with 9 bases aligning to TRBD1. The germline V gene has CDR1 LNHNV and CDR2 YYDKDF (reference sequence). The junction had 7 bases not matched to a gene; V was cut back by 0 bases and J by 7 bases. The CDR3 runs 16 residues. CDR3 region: CATSRDRGQGRQPQHF. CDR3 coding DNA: TGTGCCACCAGCAGAGATCGGGGACAGGGTAGGCAGCCCCAGCATTTT.

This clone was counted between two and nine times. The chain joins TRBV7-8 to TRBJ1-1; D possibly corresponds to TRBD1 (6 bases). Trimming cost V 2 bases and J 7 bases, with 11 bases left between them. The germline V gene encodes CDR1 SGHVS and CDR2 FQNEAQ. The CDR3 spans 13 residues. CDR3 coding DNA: TGTGCCAGCAGCTTAACAGGGAGGGGTGAAGCTTTCTTT. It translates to CASSLTGRGEAFF.

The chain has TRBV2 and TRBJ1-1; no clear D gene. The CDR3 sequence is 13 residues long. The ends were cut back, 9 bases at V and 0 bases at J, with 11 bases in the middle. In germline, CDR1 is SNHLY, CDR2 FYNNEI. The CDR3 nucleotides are TGTGCCAGAAAAGACACTTTGAACACTGAAGCTTTCTTT. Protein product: CARKDTLNTEAFF. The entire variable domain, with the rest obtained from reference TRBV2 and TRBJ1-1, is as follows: EPEVTQTPSHQVTQMGQEVILRCVPISNHLYFYWYRQILGQKVEFLVSFYNNEISEKSEIFDDQFSVERPDGSNFTLKIRSTKLEDSAMYFCARKDTLNTEAFFGQGTRLTVV.